A single sample is the source of the 2 T cell receptor beta chains below, sequenced in a study of T cell repertoires in cytomegalovirus infection (dated by TCRdb to between 2018 and 2020). Sequencing used an Illumina HiSeq 1500. The public reads were quality trimmed at Q25 with fastp and then assembled into clones with MiXCR by TCRdb, keeping productive beta chains. CDR3 protein sequences are deduplicated, and each keeps its most common genes and DNA. For this sample the table gives roughly 860,000 distinct CDR3 sequences, of which 30% to 35% were detected only once. In total, the top ten clones hold around 12% of the sample. Their target antigens are unknown. This specimen's treatment or condition label, interpreted: in vitro stimulation with specific CMV peptide epitopes to enrich CMV-specific T cells. Sequenced material: cultured CD8+ T cells from PBMCs, taken from culture after CMV antigen stimulation. These receptors came from a human donor in good health (CMV status not recorded). Some clones in this sample may be carry-over from other donors' samples.

The chain uses TRBV28 and TRBJ2-4; TRBD2 is a possible D gene (7 bases). Germline V gives CDR1 MDHEN, CDR2 SYDVKM. This CDR3 region has 16 residues. Deletions cut 10 bases from V and 0 bases from J, with 19 bases between. The CDR3 nucleotides read TGTGCCACGCACGGGGGAGGGGGACTAGCCAAAAACATTCAGTACTTC. Residues: CATHGGGGLAKNIQYF.

The V call is TRBV7-2, the J call TRBJ1-5, with D possibly being TRBD1 (6 bases). V shed 2 bases and J shed 2 bases, with 10 bases lying between them. Per germline, CDR1 SGHTA and CDR2 FQGNSA. The CDR3 covers 15 residues. This chain's CDR3 is CASSLLGAGNQPQHF. CDR3 DNA: TGTGCCAGCAGCTTACTGGGGGCTGGCAATCAGCCCCAGCATTTT.